This TCR beta chain was obtained from a study of blood T cell repertoires in COVID-19 (TCRdb year 2020). A note on the overall study: Collaborator samples came from the United States, Italy and Spain and covered acute and convalescent phases of COVID-19. Samples came from the ongoing ImmuneRACE study (first 160 participants) plus 1,254 subjects from 6 global collaborators. The prospective study material was composed of cDNA or gDNA derived from T cells, B-cell-depleted T cells, or PBMCs. The dataset comprised deeply sampled blood TCRbeta repertoires from subjects exposed to, actively infected with, or recovered from COVID-19. The repertoires were made available in a free public database intended to serve as a resource for research on the immune response to SARS-CoV-2. Sample metadata almost always included a de-identified subject ID, COVID-19 status, age in years and sex. Where available, HLA class I and class II types were obtained from metadata supplied by the sample provider rather than from assay-based typing. The research as a whole found: How much clinical and demographic metadata was included differed by source and by participant, and the metadata was provided uncurated.

TCRbeta CDR3 regions were amplified from genomic DNA by means of the immunoSEQ Assay, a bias-controlled multiplex PCR. Per the original workflow: Within the assay, amplification of reference gene primers was used to estimate how many nucleated cells each sample contained. To quantify the absolute abundance of each unique TCRbeta CDR3 rearrangement, sequence reads were collapsed and filtered. Productive Simpson clonality was computed per sample as the square root of Simpson's diversity index over productive rearrangements. The source is immuneACCESS, and TCRdb retained only in-frame sequences with V and J called. Part of the clones is not carried over; for the studies checked, unresolved V genes explain less than half of this, and the remainder is unexplained. Clone size and the V and J calls come from that table; the DNA yielded D and trimming. The sample table holds 180,000 or so clones, of which roughly 78% were seen once. The ten largest account for 2.5% to 3% of the sample.

Regarding this clone: This receptor's antigen is unknown. No per-base quality is available; no much larger clone lies one base away.

V sheds 6 bases and J sheds 5 bases, leaving 14 bases between their ends. CDR1 is given as MNHEY and CDR2 as SVGAGI, both from the germline V gene. The CDR3 sequence holds 13 residues, the cysteine and phenylalanine included. Just the 39-base CDR3 DNA is kept, in frame starting at base 1. Each collaborating institution followed its own protocols to collect whole blood in K2EDTA tubes. Collaborator samples were shipped for TCRbeta analysis as frozen whole blood, isolated PBMCs, or DNA extracted from either sample type. The TCR sequence derives from a woman aged 80 or older with active or convalescent COVID-19. This chain joins TRBV6-5 to TRBJ2-7; the D region possibly corresponds to TRBD2 (6 bases align). Material for sequencing was peripheral blood. The nucleotide sequence reads as follows: TGTGCCAGCAGGGTGGAGGGCGGCCACGAGCAGTACTTC. Translated, it gives CASRVEGGHEQYF.